In this sample, the clone carrying this T cell receptor (beta chain) turned up a few times. The target antigen is unknown. The data were obtained in a study of shared clonotypes between healthy human individuals. Study-wide results and caveats: It was anticipated that sequencing depth would influence how many clonotypes donors shared.

Donation came from healthy HIV-negative adults that had no recent acute infections or vaccinations. The unsorted samples took about 90 million PBMCs to get genomic DNA. Samples underwent the assay at deep level. Some clones are missing from TCRdb's copy, which holds only in-frame ones; the method was immunoSEQ multiplex PCR. The table shows a few hundred thousand clones, with 79% occurring only once. Per the germline V gene, CDR1 is GTSNPN and CDR2 is SVGIG (reference sequence). With 1 base clipped from V and 3 bases from J, the junction kept 5 bases outside the gene matches. This CDR3 spans 15 amino acids.

What was sequenced was PBMCs. V gene TRBV30 combines with J gene TRBJ1-1, with 10 bases lining up with TRBD1. The receptor was isolated from a woman in her thirties or forties in good health. Some clones in this sample may be carry-over from other donors' samples. The CDR3 loop reads CAWSDHDRGHTEAFF. CDR3 in DNA: TGTGCCTGGAGTGACCACGACAGGGGGCACACTGAAGCTTTCTTT. The full variable domain, rest sourced from reference TRBV30 and TRBJ1-1, is SQTIHQWPATLVQPVGSPLSLECTVEGTSNPNLYWYRQAAGRGLQLLFYSVGIGQISSEVPQNLSASRPQDRQFILSSKKLLLSDSGFYLCAWSDHDRGHTEAFFGQGTRLTVV.